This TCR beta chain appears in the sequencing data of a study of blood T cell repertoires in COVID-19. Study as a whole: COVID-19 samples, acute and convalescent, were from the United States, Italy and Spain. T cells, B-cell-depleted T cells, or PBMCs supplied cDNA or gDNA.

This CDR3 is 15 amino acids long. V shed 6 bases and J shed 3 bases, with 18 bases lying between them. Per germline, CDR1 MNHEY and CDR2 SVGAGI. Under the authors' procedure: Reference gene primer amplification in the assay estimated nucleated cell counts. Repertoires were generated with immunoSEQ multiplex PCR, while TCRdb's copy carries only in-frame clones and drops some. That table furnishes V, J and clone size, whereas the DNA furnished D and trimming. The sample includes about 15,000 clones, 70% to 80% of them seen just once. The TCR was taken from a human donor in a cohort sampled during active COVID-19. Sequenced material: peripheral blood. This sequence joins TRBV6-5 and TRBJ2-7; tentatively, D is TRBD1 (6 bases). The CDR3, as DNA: TGTGCCAGCAGCCCCTCCCGACAGGCAATCTACGAGCAGTACTTC. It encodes CASSPSRQAIYEQYF.